Each of the 10 T cell receptor beta chains below was sequenced from the same sample in a study of T-cell memory formation after mild COVID-19. Using its own MiXCR run on the 5' RACE reads, TCRdb lists one record per CDR3 protein. Here the sample spans about 140,000 distinct CDR3 sequences, 11% to 15% being singletons. Sequenced: PBMCs or a T cell subset sorted from them (not recorded which). These TCRs come from an adult woman who had mild COVID-19 (a few samples of this study predate the infection). Cell type and time point are not known.

The chain employs TRBV6-2 or TRBV6-3 and TRBJ1-2; a weak D match, TRBD1 (5 bases). There are 15 residues in the CDR3. V lost 0 bases and J lost 4, with 12 bases in between. The germline CDR1 and CDR2 sequences are MNHEY and SVGEGT. This CDR3 reads CASSYSGGALYGYTF. The CDR3 nucleotides read TGTGCCAGCAGTTACTCGGGAGGGGCCCTCTATGGCTACACCTTC.

This clonotype occurred a few times. V usage is TRBV3-1 and J usage is TRBJ2-7, with D perhaps TRBD2 (5 bases). Germline V lookup: CDR1 LGHDT, CDR2 YNNKEL (reference sequence). Trimming stripped 1 base from V and 7 bases from J, with 17 bases between. The CDR3 is 15 amino acids. The DNA for the CDR3 is TGTGCCAGCAGCCAAGTTCACTGGGGTTCGGGGGAGCAGTACTTC. It translates to CASSQVHWGSGEQYF.

In its sample, this clonotype was seen a few times. J is TRBJ2-1 and V is TRBV20-1; D perhaps matches TRBD2 (5 bases). The V and J ends lost 0 bases and 7 bases respectively, with 16 bases between them. Germline loops: CDR1 DFQATT, CDR2 SNEGSKA (reference sequence). CDR3 length: 15 amino acids. This CDR3 reads CSARDRLGLMNEQFF. The CDR3 DNA is TGCAGTGCTAGAGATCGGCTAGGACTGATGAATGAGCAGTTCTTC.

V is TRBV14 and J is TRBJ1-3; possibly TRBD1 for D (6 bases). CDR1 and CDR2 (germline): SGHDN, FVKESK. V lost 4 bases to trimming and J lost 2 bases, with 18 bases between them. CDR3 length equals 17 residues. The DNA for the CDR3 is TGTGCCAGCAGCCTCCGGGGACACCTCTCGACTGGAAACACCATATATTTT. Translation gives CASSLRGHLSTGNTIYF. Together with reference TRBV14 and TRBJ1-3, the CDR3 gives the full variable domain: EAGVTQFPSHSVIEKGQTVTLRCDPISGHDNLYWYRRVMGKEIKFLLHFVKESKQDESGMPNNRFLAERTGGTYSTLKVQPAELEDSGVYFCASSLRGHLSTGNTIYFGEGSWLTVV.

At least ten counts were recorded for this clonotype. The chain carries TRBV7-3 and TRBJ2-1; 11 bases match TRBD2. This CDR3 is built from 15 residues. Germline V gene sequence: CDR1 SGHTA, CDR2 FQGTGA. The ends lost 5 bases at V and 5 bases at J; junction bases unmatched: 5. The CDR3 here is CASSLLAGGNNEQFF. As DNA, the CDR3 is TGTGCCAGCAGCCTTCTAGCGGGGGGCAACAATGAGCAGTTCTTC. The full variable domain, with the rest looked up from reference TRBV7-3 and TRBJ2-1, is GAGVSQTPSNKVTEKGKYVELRCDPISGHTALYWYRQSLGQGPEFLIYFQGTGAADDSGLPNDRFFAVRPEGSVSTLKIQRTERGDSAVYLCASSLLAGGNNEQFFGPGTRLTVL.

The rearrangement joins TRBV7-9 to TRBJ2-7; D gene uncertain. V lost 5 bases and J 3 bases, leaving 11 bases between the germline ends. Germline loops: CDR1 SEHNR, CDR2 FQNEAQ (reference sequence). The CDR3 totals 13 residues. The CDR3: CASSPDHNYEQYF. The CDR3 nucleotides are TGTGCCAGCAGCCCGGACCACAACTACGAGCAGTACTTC.

This clonotype showed up just a few times. The rearrangement uses TRBV6-6 and TRBJ1-1; D is ambiguous. Germline V gene data show CDR1 as MNHNY and CDR2 as SVGAGI (reference sequence). The CDR3 consists of 14 residues. Trimming stripped 0 bases from V and 6 bases from J, with 11 bases between. CDR3 nucleotide sequence: TGTGCCAGCAGTTACTCAACGACGGAAGCTGAAGCTTTCTTT. Translated: CASSYSTTEAEAFF.

This clonotype occurred a few times. V is TRBV7-6 and J is TRBJ2-7; D is undetermined. The CDR3 is 13 residues long. V was pared by 1 base and J by 6 bases, with 10 bases between. Germline CDR1 and CDR2: SGHVS and FNYEAQ. The CDR3 bases are TGTGCCAGCAGCTTAGATATGGGGATCGAGCAGTACTTC. Translating it yields CASSLDMGIEQYF.

The V and J genes are TRBV6-6 and TRBJ2-1; 11 bases fit TRBD2. J lost 7 bases, V lost 3 bases, and 11 bases had no gene match. The CDR3 is 17 residues long. Germline V gene sequence: CDR1 MNHNY, CDR2 SVGAGI (reference sequence). The CDR3, as DNA: TGTGCCAGCAGTTATACCCCGGGTAGCGGGGGGGAAAATGAGCAGTTCTTC. Translation: CASSYTPGSGGENEQFF.

The chain recombines TRBV11-3 with TRBJ2-5; D uncertain. The CDR3 has 13 residues. Germline V CDR1 and CDR2: SGHNT, YENEEA. V was trimmed by 4 bases and J by 4 bases, leaving 10 bases between them. The CDR3 sequence is CASSSPRGETQYF. The DNA for the CDR3 is TGTGCCAGCAGCTCGCCGAGAGGAGAGACCCAGTACTTC. Based on the CDR3 plus reference TRBV11-3 and TRBJ2-5, the full variable domain is EAGVVQSPRYKIIEKKQPVAFWCNPISGHNTLYWYLQNLGQGPELLIRYENEEAVDDSQLPKDRFSAERLKGVDSTLKIQPAELGDSAVYLCASSSPRGETQYFGPGTRLLVL.